Each of the 7 T cell receptor beta chains below was sequenced from the same sample in a study of T cell responses to AZD1222 COVID-19 vaccine. Clones were sequenced by immunoSEQ multiplex PCR, and TCRdb holds only the in-frame ones, with some missing. The table has 160,000 or so clones, around nine tenths seen once. Sequenced material: peripheral blood, taken after recovery from COVID-19. These receptors originate from an adult who had recovered from COVID-19.

Only a few counts were recorded for this clone. The chain uses TRBV9 and TRBJ1-3, with TRBD1 identical over 10 bases. Germline V CDR1 and CDR2: SGDLS, YYNGEE. This CDR3 spans 16 amino acids. Germline trimming cut 5 bases from V and 2 bases from J; bases unmatched to any gene: 7. The CDR3 nucleotides read TGTGCCAGCAGATTAGCTGGGACAGGGGCTGGAAACACCATATATTTT. The encoded protein is CASRLAGTGAGNTIYF.

The chain's CDR3 is CASSFSGSLGTDTQYF. The CDR3 nucleotides read TGTGCCAGCAGTTTCAGCGGGTCCCTGGGCACAGATACGCAGTATTTT. This chain joins TRBV28 and TRBJ2-3; weak D call: TRBD2 (6 bases). The ends were cut back, 3 bases at V and 1 base at J, with 14 bases in the middle. The CDR3 is 16 residues long. CDR1 is MDHEN, CDR2 SYDVKM, per germline.

This clone was seen once. The J gene is TRBJ2-7, the V gene TRBV3-1 (or the pseudogene TRBV3-2); D uncertain. V dropped 4 bases and J dropped 3 bases, with 4 bases sitting between them. CDR1 is LGHDT, CDR2 YNNKEL, per germline (reference sequence). The CDR3 spans 11 residues. The CDR3 here is CASSLLYEQYF. Written as DNA, the CDR3 is TGTGCCAGCAGCCTGCTCTACGAGCAGTACTTC.

The gene calls are TRBV10-3 and TRBJ1-1; the D gene is possibly TRBD1 (6 bases). Looked up from germline, CDR1 is ENHRY and CDR2 is SYGVKD. The V end was cut by 5 bases, the J end by 8 bases, with 15 bases between. The CDR3 totals 13 residues. CDR3 sequence reads: CAISRQVEQEAFF. In DNA, the CDR3 is TGTGCCATCAGTCGACAGGTAGAACAAGAAGCTTTCTTT.

This chain uses TRBV6-5 with TRBJ2-2, with D tentatively TRBD2 (6 bases). The CDR3 consists of 13 residues. V was pared by 7 bases and J by 5 bases, with 11 bases between. The germline V gene has CDR1 MNHEY and CDR2 SVGAGI. In DNA, the CDR3 is TGTGCCAGCACGGCGGGGCGTACCGGGGAGCTGTTTTTT. It is translated as CASTAGRTGELFF.

This clone was recorded only once. The chain couples TRBV6-5 to TRBJ2-3, with TRBD2 identical over 14 bases. This CDR3 has 16 residues. Germline V gene data show CDR1 as MNHEY and CDR2 as SVGAGI. The V gene end was trimmed by 4 bases and the J gene end by 6 bases; junction bases not matched to a gene: 6. The CDR3, as DNA: TGTGCCAGCAGTTCCAGACTAGCGGGGGGGCTGGATACGCAGTATTTT. It codes for CASSSRLAGGLDTQYF.

V and J are TRBV10-2 and TRBJ1-5; D not certain. This CDR3 region has 14 residues. The V gene lost 3 bases and the J gene lost 4 bases, with 10 bases spanning the gap. Germline assignment: CDR1 WSHSY and CDR2 SAAADI. The CDR3 nucleotides are TGCGCCAGCAGTGAAGTCCAGGTTAATCAGCCCCAGCATTTT. Translated: CASSEVQVNQPQHF.